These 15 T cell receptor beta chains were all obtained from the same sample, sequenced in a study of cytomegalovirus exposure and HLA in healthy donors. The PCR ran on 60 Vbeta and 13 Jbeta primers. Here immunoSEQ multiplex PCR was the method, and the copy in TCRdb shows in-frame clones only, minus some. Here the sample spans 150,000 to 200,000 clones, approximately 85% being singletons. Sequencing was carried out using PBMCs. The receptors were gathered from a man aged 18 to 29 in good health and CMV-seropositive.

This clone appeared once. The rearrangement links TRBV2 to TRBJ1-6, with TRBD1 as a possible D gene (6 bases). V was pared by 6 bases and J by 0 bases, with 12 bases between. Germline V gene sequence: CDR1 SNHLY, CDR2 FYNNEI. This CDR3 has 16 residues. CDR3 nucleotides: TGTGCCAGCAGCCTAGACAGGAGCTCCTATAATTCACCCCTCCACTTT. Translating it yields CASSLDRSSYNSPLHF.

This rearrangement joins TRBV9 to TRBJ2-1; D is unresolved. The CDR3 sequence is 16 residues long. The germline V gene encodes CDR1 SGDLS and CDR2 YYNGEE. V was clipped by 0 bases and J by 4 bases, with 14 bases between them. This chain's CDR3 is CASSVAANNQYNEQFF. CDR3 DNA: TGTGCCAGCAGCGTAGCCGCCAACAACCAATACAATGAGCAGTTCTTC.

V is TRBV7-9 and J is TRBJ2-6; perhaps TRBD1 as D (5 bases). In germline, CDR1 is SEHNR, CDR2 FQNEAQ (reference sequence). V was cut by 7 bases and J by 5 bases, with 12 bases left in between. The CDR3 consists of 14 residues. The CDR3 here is CASIGDSRANVLTF. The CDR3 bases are TGTGCCAGCATAGGGGATAGTAGGGCCAACGTCCTGACTTTC.

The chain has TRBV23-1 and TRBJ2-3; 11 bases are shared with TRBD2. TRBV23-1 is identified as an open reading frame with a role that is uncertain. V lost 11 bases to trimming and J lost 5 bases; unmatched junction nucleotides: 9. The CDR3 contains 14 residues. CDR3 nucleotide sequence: TGCGCCGTCAGTAGCGGGGGGGCGAAAGATACGCAGTATTTT. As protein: CAVSSGGAKDTQYF.

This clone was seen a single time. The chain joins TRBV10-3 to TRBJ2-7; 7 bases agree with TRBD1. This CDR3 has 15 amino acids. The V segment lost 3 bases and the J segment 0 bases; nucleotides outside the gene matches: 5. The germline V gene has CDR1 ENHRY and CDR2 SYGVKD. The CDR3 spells CAISEGTASSYEQYF. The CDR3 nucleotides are TGTGCCATCAGTGAAGGGACAGCCAGCTCCTACGAGCAGTACTTC.

The CDR3 spells CASSQEGTGVETQYF. The CDR3 DNA reads as TGCGCCAGCAGCCAAGAGGGAACAGGGGTAGAGACCCAGTACTTC. V and J are TRBV4-3 and TRBJ2-5, with TRBD1 matching 7 bases. V gave up 0 bases and J gave up 4 bases; unmatched junction bases: 5. The CDR3 loop spans 15 amino acids. Germline V gene sequence: CDR1 LGHNA, CDR2 YSLEER.

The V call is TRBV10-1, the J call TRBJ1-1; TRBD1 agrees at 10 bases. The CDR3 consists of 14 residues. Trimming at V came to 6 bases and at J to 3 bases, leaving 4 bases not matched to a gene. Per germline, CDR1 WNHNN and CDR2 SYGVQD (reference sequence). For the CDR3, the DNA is TGCGCCAGCAGGTGGACAGGGGGGGACACTGAAGCTTTCTTT. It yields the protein CASRWTGGDTEAFF.

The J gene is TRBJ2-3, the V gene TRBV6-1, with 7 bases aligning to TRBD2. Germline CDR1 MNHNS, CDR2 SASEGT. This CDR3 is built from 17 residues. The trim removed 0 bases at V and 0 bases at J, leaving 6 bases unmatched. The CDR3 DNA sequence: TGTGCCAGCAGTGAAGCGCTGCAGGGAGGGAGCACAGATACGCAGTATTTT. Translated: CASSEALQGGSTDTQYF.

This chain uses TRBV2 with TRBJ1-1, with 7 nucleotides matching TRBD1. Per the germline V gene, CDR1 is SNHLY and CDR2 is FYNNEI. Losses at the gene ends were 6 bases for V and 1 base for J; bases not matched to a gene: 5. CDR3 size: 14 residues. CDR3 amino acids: CASRAGTENTEAFF. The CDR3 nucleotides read TGTGCCAGCAGGGCTGGGACAGAGAACACTGAAGCTTTCTTT.

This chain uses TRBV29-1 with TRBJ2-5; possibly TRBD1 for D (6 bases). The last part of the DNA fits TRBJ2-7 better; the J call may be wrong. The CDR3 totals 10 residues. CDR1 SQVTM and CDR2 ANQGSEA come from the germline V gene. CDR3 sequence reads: CSAGAYEQYF. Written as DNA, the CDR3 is TGCAGCGCAGGGGCCTACGAGCAGTACTTC.

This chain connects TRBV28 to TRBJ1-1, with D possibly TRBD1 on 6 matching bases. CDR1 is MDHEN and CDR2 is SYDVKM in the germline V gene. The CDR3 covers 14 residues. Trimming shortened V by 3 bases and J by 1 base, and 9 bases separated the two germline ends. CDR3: CASSFVGGNTEAFF. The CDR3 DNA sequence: TGTGCCAGCAGTTTCGTAGGGGGGAACACTGAAGCTTTCTTT.

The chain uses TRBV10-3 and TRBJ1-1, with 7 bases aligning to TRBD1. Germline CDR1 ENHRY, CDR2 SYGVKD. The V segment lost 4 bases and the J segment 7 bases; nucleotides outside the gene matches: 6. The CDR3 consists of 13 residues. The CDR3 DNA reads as TGTGCCATCAGTGGCGGCAGGGGGGATGAAGCTTTCTTT. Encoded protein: CAISGGRGDEAFF.

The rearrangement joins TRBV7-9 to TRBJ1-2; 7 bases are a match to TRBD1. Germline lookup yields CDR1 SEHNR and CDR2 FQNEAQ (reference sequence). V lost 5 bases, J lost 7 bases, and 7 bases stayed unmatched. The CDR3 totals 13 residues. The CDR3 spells CASSLRQGGGYTF. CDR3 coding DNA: TGTGCCAGCAGCCTGAGGCAGGGGGGTGGCTACACCTTC.

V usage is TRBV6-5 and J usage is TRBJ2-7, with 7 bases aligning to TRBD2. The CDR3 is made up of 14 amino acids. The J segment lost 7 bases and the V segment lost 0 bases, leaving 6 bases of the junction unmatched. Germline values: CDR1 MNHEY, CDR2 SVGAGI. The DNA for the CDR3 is TGTGCCAGCAGTTACTCGCGACTAGCCGTAGAGCAGTACTTC. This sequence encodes CASSYSRLAVEQYF.

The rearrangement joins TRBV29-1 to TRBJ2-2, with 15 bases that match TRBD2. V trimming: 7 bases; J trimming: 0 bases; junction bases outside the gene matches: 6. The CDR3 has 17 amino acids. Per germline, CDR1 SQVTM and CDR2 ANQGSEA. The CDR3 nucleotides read TGCAGCGGAACTAGGACTAGCGGGGGGGCGAACACCGGGGAGCTGTTTTTT. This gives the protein CSGTRTSGGANTGELFF.